This TCR beta chain was identified in a study of multiple sclerosis patients with progressive multifocal leukoencephalopathy. Germline V lookup: CDR1 MNHEY, CDR2 SMNVEV (reference sequence). This CDR3 has 17 amino acids. V lost 2 bases to trimming and J lost 7 bases, with 18 bases between them. The time point: time of PML onset. PML in natalizumab-treated patients developed after between about 15 and 56 months of natalizumab therapy. The T3 samples were drawn when PML began. General observations from the study: Clones expanded at PML were already present before and during natalizumab.

Worth noting for this clone: Its antigen is not identified.

Every PCR reaction included synthetic inline CDR3 controls for all V-J pairings. Using immunoSEQ multiplex PCR, the repertoire was profiled, and TCRdb retains in-frame clones only, with some absent. The sample holds tens of thousands of clones; approximately 85% are singletons and the top ten take around 12%. The sequence came from a woman aged 30 to 39 with progressive multifocal leukoencephalopathy. The rearrangement links TRBV27 to TRBJ1-6, with D unresolved. Sequencing used PBMCs, obtained from a patient treated with natalizumab. CDR3 sequence (DNA): TGTGCCAGCAGTTTAACCCTCCCGCAGATCTCGAATTCACCCCTCCACTTT. It is translated as CASSLTLPQISNSPLHF.